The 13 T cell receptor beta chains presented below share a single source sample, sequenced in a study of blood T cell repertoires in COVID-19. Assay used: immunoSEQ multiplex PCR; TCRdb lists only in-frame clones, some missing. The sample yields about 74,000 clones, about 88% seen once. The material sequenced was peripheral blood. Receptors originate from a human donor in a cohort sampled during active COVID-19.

The CDR3 sequence: CASSETGTGGYEQYF. CDR3 coding DNA: TGTGCCAGCAGTGAAACCGGGACAGGGGGCTACGAGCAGTACTTC. The chain combines TRBV6-1 with TRBJ2-7, with 11 bases that match TRBD1. The CDR3 contains 15 residues. CDR1 is MNHNS and CDR2 is SASEGT in the germline V gene. The ends lost 2 bases at V and 3 bases at J; junction bases unmatched: 3.

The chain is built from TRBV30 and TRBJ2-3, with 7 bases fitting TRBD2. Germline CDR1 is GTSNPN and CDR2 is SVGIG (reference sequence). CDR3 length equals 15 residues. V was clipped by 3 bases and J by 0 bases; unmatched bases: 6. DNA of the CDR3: TGTGCCTGGAGGAAACTAGCGACTAGCACAGATACGCAGTATTTT. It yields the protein CAWRKLATSTDTQYF.

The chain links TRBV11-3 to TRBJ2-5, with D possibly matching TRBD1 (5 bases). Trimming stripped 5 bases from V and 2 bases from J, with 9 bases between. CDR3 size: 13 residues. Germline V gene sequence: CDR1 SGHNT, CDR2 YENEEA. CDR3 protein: CASSPDSQETQYF. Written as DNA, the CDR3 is TGTGCCAGCAGCCCCGACAGTCAAGAGACCCAGTACTTC. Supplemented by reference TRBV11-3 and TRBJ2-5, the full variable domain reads EAGVVQSPRYKIIEKKQPVAFWCNPISGHNTLYWYLQNLGQGPELLIRYENEEAVDDSQLPKDRFSAERLKGVDSTLKIQPAELGDSAVYLCASSPDSQETQYFGPGTRLLVL.

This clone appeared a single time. CDR3 nucleotide sequence: TGTGCCAGTAAACGGACAGGGAACTATGGCTACACCTTC. Protein product: CASKRTGNYGYTF. The chain carries TRBV19 and TRBJ1-2; TRBD1 matches 8 bases. Looked up from germline, CDR1 is LNHDA and CDR2 is SQIVND (reference sequence). V shed 7 bases, J shed 2 bases, and the junction held 3 bases outside the gene matches. The CDR3 sequence is 13 residues long.

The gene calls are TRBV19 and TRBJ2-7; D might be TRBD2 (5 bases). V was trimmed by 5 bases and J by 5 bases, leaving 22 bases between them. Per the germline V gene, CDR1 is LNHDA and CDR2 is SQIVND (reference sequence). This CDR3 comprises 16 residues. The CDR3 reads CASSFRKVGSDDEQYF. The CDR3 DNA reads TGTGCCAGTAGTTTCAGAAAGGTGGGTAGCGACGACGAGCAGTACTTC. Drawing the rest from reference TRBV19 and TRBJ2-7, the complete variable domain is DGGITQSPKYLFRKEGQNVTLSCEQNLNHDAMYWYRQDPGQGLRLIYYSQIVNDFQKGDIAEGYSVSREKKESFPLTVTSAQKNPTAFYLCASSFRKVGSDDEQYFGPGTRLTVT.

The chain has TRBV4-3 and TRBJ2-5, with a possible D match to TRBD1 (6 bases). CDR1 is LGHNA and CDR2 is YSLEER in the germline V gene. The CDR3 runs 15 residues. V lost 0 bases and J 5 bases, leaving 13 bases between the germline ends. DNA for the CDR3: TGCGCCAGCAGCCAAGATGTCAGGGGATCGGAGACCCAGTACTTC. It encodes CASSQDVRGSETQYF.

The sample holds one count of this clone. Here the CDR3 reads CASSLDNGQGEDTQYF. The DNA for the CDR3 is TGTGCCAGCAGCTTAGATAATGGACAGGGTGAAGATACGCAGTATTTT. The J gene is TRBJ2-3, the V gene TRBV7-8, with 8 positions matching TRBD1. CDR3 length equals 16 residues. The germline V gene encodes CDR1 SGHVS and CDR2 FQNEAQ. With V trimmed by 1 base and J by 5 bases, 8 bases remained unmatched.

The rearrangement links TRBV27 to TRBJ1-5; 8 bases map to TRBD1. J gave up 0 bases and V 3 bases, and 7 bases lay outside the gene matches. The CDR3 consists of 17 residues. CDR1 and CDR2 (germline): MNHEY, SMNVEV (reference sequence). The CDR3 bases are TGTGCCAGCAGTTTTACAGGGGGTCCATATAGCAATCAGCCCCAGCATTTT. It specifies CASSFTGGPYSNQPQHF.

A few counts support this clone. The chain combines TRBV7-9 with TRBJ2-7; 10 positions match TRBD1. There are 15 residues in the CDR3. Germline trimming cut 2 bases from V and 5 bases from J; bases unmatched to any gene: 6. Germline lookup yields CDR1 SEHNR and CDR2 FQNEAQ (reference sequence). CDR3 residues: CASSLFGTGANEQYF. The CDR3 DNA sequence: TGTGCCAGCAGCTTATTCGGGACAGGGGCAAACGAGCAGTACTTC.

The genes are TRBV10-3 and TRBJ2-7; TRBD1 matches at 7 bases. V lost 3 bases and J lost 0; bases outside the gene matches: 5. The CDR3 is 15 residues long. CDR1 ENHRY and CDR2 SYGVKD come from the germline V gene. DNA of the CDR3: TGTGCCATCAGTGATAGGGGGCCTAGCTCCTACGAGCAGTACTTC. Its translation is CAISDRGPSSYEQYF.

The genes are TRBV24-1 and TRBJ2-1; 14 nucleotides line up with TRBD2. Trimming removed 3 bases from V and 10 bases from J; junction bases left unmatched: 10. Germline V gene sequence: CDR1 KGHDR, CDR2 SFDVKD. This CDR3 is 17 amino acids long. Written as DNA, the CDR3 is TGTGCCACCAGTGATCATAGGACGGGACTAGCGGGAGCGGAGCAGTTCTTC. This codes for CATSDHRTGLAGAEQFF.

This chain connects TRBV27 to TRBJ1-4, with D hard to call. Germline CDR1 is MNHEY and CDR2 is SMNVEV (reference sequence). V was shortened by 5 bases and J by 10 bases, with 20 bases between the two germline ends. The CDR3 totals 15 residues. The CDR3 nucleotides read TGTGCCAGCAGTCCACAAAATTCCGGGAATCGAAAACTGTTTTTT. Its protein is CASSPQNSGNRKLFF.

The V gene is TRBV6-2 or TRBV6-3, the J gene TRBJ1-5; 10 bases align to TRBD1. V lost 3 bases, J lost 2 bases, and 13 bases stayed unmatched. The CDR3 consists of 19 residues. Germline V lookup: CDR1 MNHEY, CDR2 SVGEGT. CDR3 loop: CASSYERQGAMSGNQPQHF. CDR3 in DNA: TGTGCCAGCAGTTATGAAAGACAGGGGGCGATGTCTGGCAATCAGCCCCAGCATTTT.